The next 11 T cell receptor beta chains were all read from a single sample in a study of blood T cell repertoires in COVID-19. Profiling relied on immunoSEQ multiplex PCR, and the TCRdb table lists in-frame clones only, not all of them. This table holds nearly 95,000 clones, roughly 90% found once. Sequencing used peripheral blood. These receptors were taken from a human donor with active COVID-19. The donor label of this sample is uncertain.

V usage is TRBV19 and J usage is TRBJ1-5, with unresolved D. The CDR3 is made up of 14 amino acids. Trimming took 7 bases from V and 0 from J, leaving 10 bases between them. CDR1 and CDR2 from the germline V gene are LNHDA and SQIVND (reference sequence). This CDR3 is CASINQASNQPQHF. The CDR3, as DNA: TGTGCCAGTATCAACCAGGCTAGCAATCAGCCCCAGCATTTT. The full variable domain, completed using reference TRBV19 and TRBJ1-5, is DGGITQSPKYLFRKEGQNVTLSCEQNLNHDAMYWYRQDPGQGLRLIYYSQIVNDFQKGDIAEGYSVSREKKESFPLTVTSAQKNPTAFYLCASINQASNQPQHFGDGTRLSIL.

The rearrangement links TRBV6-6 to TRBJ2-7; perhaps TRBD1 as D (6 bases). The CDR3 contains 14 residues. Germline loops: CDR1 MNHNY, CDR2 SVGAGI (reference sequence). Between the trimmed V and J ends, which lost 4 bases and 3 bases, there was a span of 13 bases. CDR3 nucleotides: TGTGCCAGCAGTTTCCCCGGGACAAACTACGAGCAGTACTTC. Translation gives CASSFPGTNYEQYF.

The CDR3 loop reads CASSPTNRGGYEQYF. For the CDR3, the DNA is TGTGCCAGCTCACCGACGAACAGGGGGGGCTACGAGCAGTACTTC. V and J are TRBV18 and TRBJ2-7, with a weak D call TRBD1 (8 bases). This CDR3 has 15 residues. CDR1 and CDR2 (germline): KGHSH, LQKENI. The V gene lost 3 bases and the J gene lost 3 bases, with 15 bases spanning the gap.

About this clone itself: An end of the junction does not agree with germline; a read error may underlie this. The chain is built from TRBV27 and TRBJ1-1; possibly TRBD1 for D (6 bases). This CDR3 spans 11 amino acids. Germline V gene lookup returns CDR1 MNHEY and CDR2 SMNVEV (reference sequence). CDR3 sequence (DNA): TGCCCCAGACAGGTCGGGACTGAAGCTTTCTTT. It encodes CPRQVGTEAFF.

The chain joins TRBV12-5 to TRBJ1-6; D is unresolved. The germline V gene encodes CDR1 LGHNT and CDR2 FRNRAP. CDR3 size: 16 residues. V shed 4 bases and J shed 3 bases, with 13 bases lying between them. The CDR3 sequence: CASGWFNSDYNSPLHF. The CDR3 DNA reads TGTGCTAGTGGTTGGTTCAATTCAGACTATAATTCACCCCTCCACTTT.

The genes are TRBV5-1 and TRBJ2-3; 8 bases match TRBD2. Germline trimming cut 2 bases from V and 4 bases from J; bases unmatched to any gene: 6. CDR3 size: 15 residues. The germline CDR1 and CDR2 sequences are SGHRS and YFSETQ. The CDR3 nucleotides read TGCGCCAGCAGCTTCAGCGGGGGTAGCCCAGATACGCAGTATTTT. Residues: CASSFSGGSPDTQYF.

V gene TRBV7-8 combines with J gene TRBJ1-4; TRBD1 matches 7 bases. Germline V lookup: CDR1 SGHVS, CDR2 FQNEAQ. After removal of 4 bases from V and 3 bases from J, the junction contained 8 bases not matched to a gene. CDR3 length: 16 residues. CDR3 sequence: CASSSRTQGPNEKLFF. CDR3 nucleotide sequence: TGTGCCAGCAGCTCTCGTACACAGGGGCCTAATGAAAAACTGTTTTTT.

The chain carries TRBV29-1 and TRBJ2-7; 7 positions match TRBD1. Germline lookup yields CDR1 SQVTM and CDR2 ANQGSEA. The CDR3 consists of 12 residues. The trim removed 4 bases at V and 2 bases at J, leaving 2 bases unmatched. CDR3 residues: CSVVTGAYEQYF. In nucleotides, the CDR3 is TGCAGCGTTGTAACAGGGGCCTACGAGCAGTACTTC.

The rearrangement uses TRBV6-5 and TRBJ2-5; no clear D. The germline V gene has CDR1 MNHEY and CDR2 SVGAGI. This CDR3 region has 15 residues. Trimming removed 8 bases from V and 4 bases from J, with 20 bases in between. The CDR3, as DNA: TGTGCCAGCGAGAGGCGGCGATCCTTGGGAGAGACCCAGTACTTC. This gives the protein CASERRRSLGETQYF.

The rearrangement uses TRBV3-1 (or the pseudogene TRBV3-2) and TRBJ2-5; TRBD2 aligns across 9 bases. Germline CDR1 is LGHDT and CDR2 is YNNKEL (reference sequence). The junction had 9 bases not matched to a gene; V was cut back by 4 bases and J by 0 bases. The CDR3 has 17 amino acids. The CDR3 DNA reads as TGTGCCAGCAGCCCCATAGGGACTAGCCGGGACCAAGAGACCCAGTACTTC. It is translated as CASSPIGTSRDQETQYF.

The rearrangement uses TRBV6-2 or TRBV6-3 and TRBJ1-5; TRBD1 might be the D (6 bases). The length of the CDR3 is 15 residues. Deletions cut 0 bases from V and 7 bases from J, with 13 bases between. Per the germline V gene, CDR1 is MNHEY and CDR2 is SVGEGT. The CDR3 DNA reads TGTGCCAGCAGTTACTCAGGGGGGGCTAGGCAGCCCCAGCATTTT. As protein: CASSYSGGARQPQHF.